These T cell receptor beta chains were read from a single sample in a study of blood T cell repertoires in COVID-19. TCRdb keeps only in-frame clones here, not all; method: immunoSEQ multiplex PCR. Counted here are under 130,000 clones, just over 85% occurring once; the ten biggest clones make up 3.5%. Sequencing was done on a sample of peripheral blood. The receptors here all came from a human donor in a cohort sampled during active COVID-19. CDR3s include the opening cysteine and the closing phenylalanine or tryptophan. The D gene is left open where the match is weak. Not all rows give a size; the values are once, few, many and, for expanded clones, a class.

>once|TRBJ2-5|TRBD1|TRBV5-8
TGTGCCAGCAGCTTCGGGGACAGGGGACTACAAGAGACCCAGTACTTC
CASSFGDRGLQETQYF
>NA|TRBJ1-6|TRBD1|TRBV7-3
TGTGCCAGCAGCTTATTAGGGACAGACAATTCACCCCTCCACTTT
CASSLLGTDNSPLHF
>NA|TRBJ1-1|TRBD1|TRBV28
TGTGCCAGCCTGGGGCAGGGGGCATCGAACACTGAAGCTTTCTTT
CASLGQGASNTEAFF
>NA|TRBJ2-2|TRBD2|TRBV7-2
TGTGCCAGCAGCTTATCACTAGCGGGAGTCGGGGAGCTGTTTTTT
CASSLSLAGVGELFF
>NA|TRBJ2-1|TRBD1|TRBV6-2/TRBV6-3
TGTGCCAGCAGTACCAACAGGGGGCTCATCAATGAGCAGTTCTTC
CASSTNRGLINEQFF
>NA|TRBJ1-3|NA|TRBV27
TGTGCCAGCAGTTTAAGTTGGGGAGGGGGAGCTGGAAACACCATATATTTT
CASSLSWGGGAGNTIYF
>NA|TRBJ2-7|TRBD2|TRBV3-1/TRBV3-2
TGTGCCAGCAGCCAAGAAGGGCTAGCGGACTACGAGCAGTACTTC
CASSQEGLADYEQYF
>once|TRBJ2-1|TRBD2|TRBV7-8
TGTGCCAGCAGCTTAGAAGGGCTAGCGGGGCACAATGAGCAGTTCTTC
CASSLEGLAGHNEQFF
>few|TRBJ1-2|NA|TRBV14
TGTGCCAGCAGCCAAGATCGGTACAGCACCTATGGCTACACCTTC
CASSQDRYSTYGYTF
>NA|TRBJ1-2|TRBD1|TRBV5-1
TGCGCCAGCAGCTTGGATCTAGGAGGACAGGGGGCTTTCTATGGCTACACCTTC
CASSLDLGGQGAFYGYTF
>NA|TRBJ2-3|TRBD2|TRBV6-5
TGTGCCAGCAGGCCGGGACTAGCGGTCACAGATACGCAGTATTTT
CASRPGLAVTDTQYF
>NA|TRBJ1-1|NA|TRBV27
TGTGCCAGCAGTTCCTGGACAGTTGGGATGAACACTGAAGCTTTCTTT
CASSSWTVGMNTEAFF
>NA|TRBJ1-1|TRBD1|TRBV7-6
TGTGCCAGCAGCTTAGAAGCGGTGGACAGGGGACGACAAGCTTTCTTT
CASSLEAVDRGRQAFF
>NA|TRBJ2-7|TRBD1|TRBV6-5
TGTGCCAGCAGTTGGCAGGGGGCCTACGAGCAGTACTTC
CASSWQGAYEQYF
>NA|TRBJ1-1|NA|TRBV7-2
TGTGCCAGCAGCCCCCCGAGACCGGGGACTGAAGCTTTCTTT
CASSPPRPGTEAFF
>NA|TRBJ2-7|TRBD2|TRBV3-1/TRBV3-2
TGTGCCAGCAGCCTCCTAGCGGGAGAATACGAGCAGTACTTC
CASSLLAGEYEQYF
>NA|TRBJ2-3|NA|TRBV24-1
TGTGCCACCAGTGATTACCCCGGCAGGGCTAGTACGCAGTATTTT
CATSDYPGRASTQYF
>NA|TRBJ1-4|TRBD1|TRBV28
TGTGCCAGCAGTTTGGACCTACAGGGGGCCCCAACTAATGAAAAACTGTTTTTT
CASSLDLQGAPTNEKLFF